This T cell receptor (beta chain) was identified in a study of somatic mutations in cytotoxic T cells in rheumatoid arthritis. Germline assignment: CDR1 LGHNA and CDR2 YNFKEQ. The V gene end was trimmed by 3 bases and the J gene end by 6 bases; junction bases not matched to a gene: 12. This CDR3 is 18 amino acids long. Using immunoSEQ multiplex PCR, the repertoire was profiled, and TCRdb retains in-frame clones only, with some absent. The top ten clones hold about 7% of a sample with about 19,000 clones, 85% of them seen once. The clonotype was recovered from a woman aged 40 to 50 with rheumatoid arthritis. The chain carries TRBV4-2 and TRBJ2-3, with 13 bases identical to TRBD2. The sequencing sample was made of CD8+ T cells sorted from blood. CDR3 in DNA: TGTGCCAGCAGCCAGCTACTAGCGGGGGGGCCTGAACCTGATACGCAGTATTTT. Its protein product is CASSQLLAGGPEPDTQYF.